This entry concerns a single T cell receptor beta chain. This clone was observed a few times. Its antigen remains undetermined. No base quality information exists; no much larger clone differs at one position. Receptor amplification or capture employed the immunoSEQ multiplex PCR assay. For the multiplex PCR, a mixture combining 60 forward primers for TCR Vbeta segments and 13 reverse primers for TCR Jbeta segments was used. A multiplex PCR assay on genomic DNA amplified the CDR3 region of rearranged TCR beta genes. The Illumina HiSeq System was used to sequence the amplified TCR beta libraries as 87-base-pair reads. The original pipeline was this. Across the 600 to 700 repertoires, a later analysis counted approximately 75 million unique TCR beta chains, roughly 11 million of which were shared by at least two donors. Raw reads were error-corrected and collapsed into unique sequences by a nearest-neighbor algorithm in which closely related sequences were merged to remove PCR and sequencing errors. V, D and J gene segments were assigned by aligning CDR3 sequences to IMGT reference sequences. For a sequence to be retained, a match of at least six nucleotides was required to both a V gene segment and a J gene segment. Rearrangements were called productive when the CDR3 lacked stop codons and stayed in frame with V and J; all others were non-productive. CDR3 was defined according to IMGT convention as the region running from the second conserved V-encoded cysteine to the conserved J-encoded phenylalanine. Sequences without an unambiguous match to a single V gene segment were excluded from the earlier analysis of several hundred of the donors. An earlier analysis of fewer than 750 of the donors classified V segments as functional when productive rearrangements were above 56.7% and as segregating when the standard deviation between donors was above 5%. A statistical classification framework was built for diagnosing cytomegalovirus status from the catalog of TCR beta chain sequences. A later analysis assigned V and J genes by comparing TCR nucleotide sequences with IMGT/GENE-DB human TR gene sequences. The TCRdist pipeline was used in a later analysis to assign CDR3 sequences and most-parsimonious VDJ recombination scenarios. A later analysis defined each TCR beta chain by its CDR3 amino acid sequence plus V-gene family, and excluded reads lacking a unique V-gene family. As a way to deal with suspected cross-contamination and a sequencing artifact, a later analysis dropped roughly 620 nucleotide sequences that were highly shared and had low generation probability. A later analysis calculated a clonal expansion index for each public chain from normalized within-repertoire ranks of inferred template counts. Generation probabilities in a later analysis came from a VDJ recombination model fitted to out-of-frame rearrangements, and those results were checked against IGoR. A later analysis scored TCR-TCR, TCR-HLA and TCR-CMV co-occurrence with hypergeometric tests, applying a repertoire-size bias correction to TCR pairs. To estimate false discovery rates, a later analysis permuted the HLA or CMV assignments 20 times. In a later analysis, co-occurring TCRs were grouped using DBSCAN, with TCRdist sequence similarity added in when clustering inside HLA-allele-positive subsets. Co-occurrence clustering excluded repertoires with fewer than 30,000 or more than 120,000 public chains, plus five with anomalous nucleotide sharing. Imported from immuneACCESS, the table was reduced by TCRdb to in-frame sequences with V and J called. These copies leave out some clones; in studies compared against another copy, an unresolved V gene accounts for under half, and the cause of the remainder is not known. That table is the source of V, J and clone size, and D and trimming were worked out from the DNA. The sample table records under 200,000 clones; about 80% of these occur just once. 1% of the sample lies in the top ten.

The cohort consisted of fewer than 700 healthy bone marrow donors. At the time of sampling, every cohort member was nominally healthy, though immune exposures that went unrecorded were likely present. The donor tested CMV seropositive, placing the donor among the 250 to 350 seropositive members of the cohort. Each donor provided a peripheral blood sample, and peripheral blood mononuclear cells were used for TCR beta sequencing. The Qiagen DNeasy Blood Extraction Kit was used to extract genomic DNA from the blood cell samples. The data are from a study of cytomegalovirus exposure and HLA in healthy donors (TCRdb year 2017). A note on the overall study: An earlier analysis of several hundred of the donors reported roughly 300 Gb of sequence data and 95 million to 130 million unique TCR beta sequences obtained from roughly 170 million T cells. An early release that covered fewer than 750 HLA-typed donors contained about 290 gigabases of sequencing data and 75 million to 100 million unique TCR sequences. The genetic ancestry cluster associated with self-reported Caucasian donors included around 76% of the 300 to 400 genotyped donors. The study aimed to test whether signatures of past pathogen exposure could be identified by cataloging public T cell receptors. The T cell repertoires of around 730 subjects were profiled by immunosequencing and related to cytomegalovirus serostatus. In addition to the first cohort of 650 to 750 subjects, a separate validation cohort of 120 different subjects was used. To predict cytomegalovirus infection status, the study combined high-throughput TCR immunosequencing, statistical association of individual TCRs with disease status, and machine learning. In a later analysis, previously published TCR beta repertoires from 670 or so donors were re-analyzed and high-resolution HLA genotyping was added so that TCR occurrence patterns could be studied. Rather than using new phenotypic data, the later analysis identified candidate immune exposures from TCR beta sequences and from how often those sequences occurred across donors. To decide whether each TCR beta V gene segment behaved as functional or pseudogenic, an earlier analysis of 587 of the donors relied on high-throughput TCR beta sequencing. Donor age, sex, ethnicity and CMV serostatus were compiled alongside the repertoire data. A later genetic analysis used genome-wide SNP genotypes for about 60% of the 666 donors, treating that subset as a discovery cohort. All discovery cohort repertoires had been generated on a single sequencing platform. Class I and class II HLA loci were covered by the typing at four-digit resolution. The number of typed donors differed by locus: roughly 629-630 for A, B, C, DRB1 and DQB1; some 500 for DQA1; roughly 600 for DPA1; and around 470 for DPB1. A handful of DR-DQ haplotypes were handled as single units for association and clustering because linkage in the cohort was strong. Among almost 400 genotyped donors of the cohort, an average of roughly 240,000 unique TCR beta nucleotide sequences were sequenced per donor, roughly 20% of them non-productive.

The CDR3 measures 17 amino acids from cysteine to phenylalanine. The sequence is cut down to CDR3 DNA, 51 bases in frame from base 1. V is cut back by 0 bases and J by 2 bases, with 8 bases in the junction unmatched. The germline V gene yields SGHDT for CDR1 and YYEEEE for CDR2. What the work shows at the level of the full study, not this receptor alone: Linkage disequilibrium might explain the correlated functional status among segregating V segments, but an unknown experimental factor could not be ruled out. Sequencing depth was assumed to be roughly uniform across donors in the presence/absence analyses, though that assumption may not hold. A further reported finding was that TCR beta sequences accurately predicted the HLA-A and HLA-B alleles for most subjects in the first cohort. CMV serostatus was the only immune exposure information available for the cohort. According to a later genetic analysis, donors in an Asian-associated ancestry cluster had fewer N-insertions in productive TCRs than the roughly 700-donor mean. Some IMGT-functional V segments, including TRBV6-2 and TRBV6-3, could not be distinguished by the 87-base-pair reads and were therefore excluded. In a later analysis, TCR association rates were found to vary across HLA loci, with the most associated TCRs seen for DRB1 alleles and the fewest for HLA-C alleles. The authors suggested that the approach could potentially be generalized to other disease states and immunological phenotypes. Most TCR sequences were seen in very few donors, while some public TCRs were found in many individuals. In an earlier analysis of 587 of the donors, most TCR beta V segments were observed in productive rearrangements about 87% or about 30% of the time, broadly matching IMGT annotations. In a later analysis, several top co-occurrence clusters were reported to appear linked to parvovirus B19, influenza, CMV and Epstein-Barr virus. In vitro tests confirmed that a few of the cytomegalovirus-associated TCR beta chains recognize cytomegalovirus antigens. The earlier analysis of some 540 of the donors excluded roughly 17 rarely observed V segments, including chromosome 9 orphons, because counts were too low. In this cohort, only TCR beta chains were sequenced, and detectable features were limited by the absence of alpha or paired-chain data. The study listed 164 TCR beta chains as associated with cytomegalovirus. Strong co-occurrence of HLA alleles, especially DR and DQ, made assigning TCR associations to individual alleles difficult. In a later analysis, around 17,000 TCR beta sequences were associated with specific HLA alleles at a false discovery rate of 0.05. A later analysis found that most CMV-associated TCR beta chains appeared HLA-restricted, with HLA associations seemingly driven largely by CMV exposure. In a later analysis, HLA-associated TCR beta chains were found to be more clonally expanded and to have lower generation probabilities than equally common non-associated chains. A cluster of highly shared sequence variants was judged likely to represent a technical artifact of the sequencing pipeline. Cytomegalovirus status was reported to be diagnosed by the classifier with high specificity and sensitivity in both the original and validation cohorts. V-gene and J-gene trimming of TCR beta chains was associated with a missense DCLRE1C variant in a later genetic analysis, and the association was replicated in an independent cohort. Because HLA typing was unavailable for some donors at each locus, only the typed subset was used in association tests.

Sequenced input: PBMCs. The receptor comes from a woman aged 50 to 60 in good health and CMV-seropositive. The V gene is TRBV5-6 and the J gene is TRBJ2-5; 9 central bases correspond to TRBD2. The CDR3 protein: CASSLGLAGQRQETQYF. Here is the DNA: TGTGCCAGCAGCTTGGGGCTAGCGGGACAAAGACAAGAGACCCAGTACTTC.